This T cell receptor (beta chain) is drawn from a study of cytomegalovirus exposure and HLA in healthy donors. Healthy people donating bone marrow made up the donors. Notes on the study in general: After further analysis at a later stage, 16,951 TCR beta sequences were associated with HLA alleles at 0.05 false discovery rate. From TCR beta sequences, most subjects' HLA-A and HLA-B alleles were reportedly predicted accurately. It was shown in a later analysis that HLA-associated TCR beta chains were more clonally expanded than other, equally common chains.

PCR amplification relied on 60 Vbeta primers (plus 13 Jbeta primers). Data came from immunoSEQ multiplex PCR; TCRdb stores just in-frame clones and leaves some out. Here the sample spans roughly 180,000 clones, roughly 8.7% being singletons. This clone turned up a few times. Its target is unknown. Sequencing input: PBMCs. The receptor's source is a woman under 40 in good health and CMV-seropositive.

The CDR3 DNA reads as TGTGCCACCAGCAGAGATCCCCGACTAGCGGGAGTGGAGACCCAGTACTTC. It encodes CATSRDPRLAGVETQYF. The rearrangement links TRBV15 to TRBJ2-5; 12 nucleotides align to TRBD2. J was trimmed by 5 bases and V by 0 bases; bases with no gene match: 7. Germline V gene sequence: CDR1 LNHNV, CDR2 YYDKDF (reference sequence). The CDR3 sequence is 17 residues long.